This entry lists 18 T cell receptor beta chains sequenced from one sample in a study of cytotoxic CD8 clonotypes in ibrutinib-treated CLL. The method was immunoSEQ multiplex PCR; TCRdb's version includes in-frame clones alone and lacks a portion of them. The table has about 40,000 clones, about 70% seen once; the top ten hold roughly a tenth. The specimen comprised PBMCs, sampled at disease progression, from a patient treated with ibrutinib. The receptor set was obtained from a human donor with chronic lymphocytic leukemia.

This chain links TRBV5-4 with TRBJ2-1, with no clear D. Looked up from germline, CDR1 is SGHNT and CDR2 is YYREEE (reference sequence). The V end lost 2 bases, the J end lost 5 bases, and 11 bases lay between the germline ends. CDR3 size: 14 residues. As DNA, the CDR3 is TGTGCCAGCAGCTTCCCTCGCGTACACAATGAGCAGTTCTTC. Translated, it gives CASSFPRVHNEQFF.

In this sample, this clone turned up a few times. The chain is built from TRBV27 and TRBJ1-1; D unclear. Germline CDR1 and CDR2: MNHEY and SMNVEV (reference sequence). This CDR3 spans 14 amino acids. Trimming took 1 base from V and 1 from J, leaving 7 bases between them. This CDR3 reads CASSLLSQNTEAFF. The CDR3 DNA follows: TGTGCCAGCAGTTTATTAAGTCAGAACACTGAAGCTTTCTTT.

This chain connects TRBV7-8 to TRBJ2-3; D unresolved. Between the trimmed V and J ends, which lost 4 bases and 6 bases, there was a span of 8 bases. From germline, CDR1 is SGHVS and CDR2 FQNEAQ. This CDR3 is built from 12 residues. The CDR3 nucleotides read TGTGCCAGCAGCTCCAGACTGGATACGCAGTATTTT. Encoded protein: CASSSRLDTQYF.

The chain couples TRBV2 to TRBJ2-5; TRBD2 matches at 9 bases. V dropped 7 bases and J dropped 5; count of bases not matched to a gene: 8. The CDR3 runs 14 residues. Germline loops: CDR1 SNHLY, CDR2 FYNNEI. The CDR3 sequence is CASNPAGGMETQYF. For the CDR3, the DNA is TGTGCCAGCAACCCCGCGGGGGGGATGGAGACCCAGTACTTC.

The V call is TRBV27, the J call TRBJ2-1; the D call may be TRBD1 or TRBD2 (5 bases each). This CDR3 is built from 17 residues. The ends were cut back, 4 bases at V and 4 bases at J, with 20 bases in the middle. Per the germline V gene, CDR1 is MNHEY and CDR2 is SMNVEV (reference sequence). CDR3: CASSWGIGASLYNEQFF. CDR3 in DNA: TGTGCCAGCAGTTGGGGTATTGGGGCTAGCCTATACAATGAGCAGTTCTTC.

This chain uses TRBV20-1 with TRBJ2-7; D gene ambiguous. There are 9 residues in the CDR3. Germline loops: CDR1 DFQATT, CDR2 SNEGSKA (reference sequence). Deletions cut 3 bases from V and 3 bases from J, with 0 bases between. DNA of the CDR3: TGCAGTGCTAGCTACGAGCAGTACTTC. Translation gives CSASYEQYF.

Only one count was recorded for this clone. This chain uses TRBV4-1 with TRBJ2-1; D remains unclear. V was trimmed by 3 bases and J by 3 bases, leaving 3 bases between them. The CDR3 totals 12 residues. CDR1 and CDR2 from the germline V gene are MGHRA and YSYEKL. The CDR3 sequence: CASSHIYNEQFF. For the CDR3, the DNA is TGCGCCAGCAGCCACATCTACAATGAGCAGTTCTTC.

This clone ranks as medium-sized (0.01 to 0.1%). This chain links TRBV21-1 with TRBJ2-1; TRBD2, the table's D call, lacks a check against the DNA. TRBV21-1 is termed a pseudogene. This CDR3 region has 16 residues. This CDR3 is CASSKGGTGDYNEQFF. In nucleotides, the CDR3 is TGTGCCAGCAGCAAAGGTGGGACGGGGGACTACAATGAGCAGTTCTTC.

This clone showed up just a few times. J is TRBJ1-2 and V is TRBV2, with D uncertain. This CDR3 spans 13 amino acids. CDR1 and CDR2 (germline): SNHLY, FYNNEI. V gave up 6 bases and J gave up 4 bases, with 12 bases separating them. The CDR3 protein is CASRGEGAYGYTF. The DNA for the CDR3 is TGTGCCAGCAGGGGTGAGGGTGCCTATGGCTACACCTTC. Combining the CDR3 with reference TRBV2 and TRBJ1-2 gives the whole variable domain EPEVTQTPSHQVTQMGQEVILRCVPISNHLYFYWYRQILGQKVEFLVSFYNNEISEKSEIFDDQFSVERPDGSNFTLKIRSTKLEDSAMYFCASRGEGAYGYTFGSGTRLTVV.

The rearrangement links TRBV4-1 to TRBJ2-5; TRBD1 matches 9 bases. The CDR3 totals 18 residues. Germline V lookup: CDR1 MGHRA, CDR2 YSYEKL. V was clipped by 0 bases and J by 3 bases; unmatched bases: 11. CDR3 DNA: TGCGCCAGCAGCCAAGATCCCCCCGCCGGGACAGGGAAAGAGACCCAGTACTTC. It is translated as CASSQDPPAGTGKETQYF.

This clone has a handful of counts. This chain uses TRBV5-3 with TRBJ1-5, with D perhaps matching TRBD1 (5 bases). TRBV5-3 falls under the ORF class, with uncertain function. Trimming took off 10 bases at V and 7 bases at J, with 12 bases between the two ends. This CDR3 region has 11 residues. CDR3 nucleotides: TGTGCCGTTGGGGGGAACCAGCCCCAGCATTTT. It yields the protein CAVGGNQPQHF.

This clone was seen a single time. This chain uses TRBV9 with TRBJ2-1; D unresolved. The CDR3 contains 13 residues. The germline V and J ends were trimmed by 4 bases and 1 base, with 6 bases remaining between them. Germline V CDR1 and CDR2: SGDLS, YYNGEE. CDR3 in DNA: TGTGCCAGCAGCCCCCGGTCCTACAATGAGCAGTTCTTC. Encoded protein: CASSPRSYNEQFF.

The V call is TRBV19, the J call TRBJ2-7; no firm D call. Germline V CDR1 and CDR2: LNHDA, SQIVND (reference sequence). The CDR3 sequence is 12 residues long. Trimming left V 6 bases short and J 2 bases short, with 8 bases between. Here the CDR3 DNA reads TGTGCCAGTAGCCCCGGGCCCTACGAGCAGTACTTC. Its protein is CASSPGPYEQYF. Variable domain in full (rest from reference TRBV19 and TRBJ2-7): DGGITQSPKYLFRKEGQNVTLSCEQNLNHDAMYWYRQDPGQGLRLIYYSQIVNDFQKGDIAEGYSVSREKKESFPLTVTSAQKNPTAFYLCASSPGPYEQYFGPGTRLTVT.

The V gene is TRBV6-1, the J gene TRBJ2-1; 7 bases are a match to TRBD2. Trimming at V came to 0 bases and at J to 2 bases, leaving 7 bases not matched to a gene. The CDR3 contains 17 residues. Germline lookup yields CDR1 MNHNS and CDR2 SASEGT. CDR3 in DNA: TGTGCCAGCAGTGAAGCCGACGGGGGGAACGCCTACAATGAGCAGTTCTTC. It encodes CASSEADGGNAYNEQFF.

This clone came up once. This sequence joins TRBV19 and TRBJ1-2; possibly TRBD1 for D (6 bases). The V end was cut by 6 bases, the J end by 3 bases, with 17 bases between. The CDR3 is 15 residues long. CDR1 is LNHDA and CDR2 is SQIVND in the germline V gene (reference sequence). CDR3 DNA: TGTGCCAGTAGGCCCGGGGCAGGGGAGGACTATGGCTACACCTTC. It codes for CASRPGAGEDYGYTF.

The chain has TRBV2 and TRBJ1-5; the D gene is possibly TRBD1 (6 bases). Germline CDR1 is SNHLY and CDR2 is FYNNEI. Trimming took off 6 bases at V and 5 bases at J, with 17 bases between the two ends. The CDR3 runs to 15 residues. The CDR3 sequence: CASRRGHQLYQPQHF. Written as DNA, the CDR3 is TGTGCCAGCAGAAGGGGACACCAACTTTATCAGCCCCAGCATTTT.

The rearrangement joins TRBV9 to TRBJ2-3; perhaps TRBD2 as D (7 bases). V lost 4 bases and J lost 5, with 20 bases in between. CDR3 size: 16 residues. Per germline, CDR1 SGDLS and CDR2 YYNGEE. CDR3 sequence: CASSPKGRGAIDTQYF. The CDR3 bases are TGTGCCAGCAGCCCTAAGGGTCGGGGGGCAATAGATACGCAGTATTTT.

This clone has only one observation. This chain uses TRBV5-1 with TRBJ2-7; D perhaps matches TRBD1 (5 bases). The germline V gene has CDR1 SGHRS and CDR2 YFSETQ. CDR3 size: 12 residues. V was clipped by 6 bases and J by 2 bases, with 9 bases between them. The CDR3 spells CASKGNPYEQYF. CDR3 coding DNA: TGCGCCAGCAAGGGGAACCCCTACGAGCAGTACTTC.